Below, 29 T cell receptor beta chains from the same sample are listed, as sequenced in a study of blood T cell repertoires in COVID-19. Measured with immunoSEQ multiplex PCR; TCRdb has only the in-frame clones, and not every one. Of a few hundred thousand clones in the sample, around 87% were seen once. The sequenced sample was PBMCs or T cells enriched from blood (not recorded which). The receptors were sampled from a woman between 50 and 59 years old who had recovered from COVID-19.

V is TRBV6-5 and J is TRBJ2-1; 7 nucleotides line up with TRBD1. CDR3 length equals 14 residues. The junction had 10 bases not matched to a gene; V was cut back by 6 bases and J by 8 bases. Germline CDR1 is MNHEY and CDR2 is SVGAGI. CDR3 sequence reads: CASSQRQGWDEQFF. The CDR3, as DNA: TGTGCCAGCAGCCAGCGACAGGGATGGGATGAGCAGTTCTTC.

The chain has TRBV7-2 and TRBJ1-5, with D unclear. The CDR3 extends over 13 amino acids. V lost 2 bases and J 4 bases, leaving 6 bases between the germline ends. Looked up from germline, CDR1 is SGHTA and CDR2 is FQGNSA. The chain's CDR3 is CASSLSPNQPQHF. The CDR3 nucleotides read TGTGCCAGCAGCTTATCCCCGAATCAGCCCCAGCATTTT.

V usage is TRBV12-3 or TRBV12-4 and J usage is TRBJ1-6, with 7 bases matching TRBD1. V shed 6 bases, J shed 10 bases, and the junction held 3 bases outside the gene matches. This CDR3 comprises 12 residues. CDR3 region: CASRTGRSPLHF. The CDR3 DNA sequence: TGTGCCAGCAGGACAGGGAGATCACCCCTCCACTTT.

The rearrangement links TRBV30 to TRBJ2-1; TRBD2 matches at 7 bases. This CDR3 is 13 amino acids long. Germline trimming cut 3 bases from V and 8 bases from J; bases unmatched to any gene: 7. Germline V gene data show CDR1 as GTSNPN and CDR2 as SVGIG (reference sequence). In nucleotides, the CDR3 is TGTGCCTGGAGGGGGGGGAGTATCCATGAGCAGTTCTTC. Translation gives CAWRGGSIHEQFF.

J is TRBJ2-5 and V is TRBV18; the match to TRBD2 covers 10 bases. The ends lost 3 bases at V and 3 bases at J; junction bases unmatched: 7. This CDR3 region has 16 residues. The germline V gene encodes CDR1 KGHSH and CDR2 LQKENI. CDR3 coding DNA: TGTGCCAGCTCACCGTCTAGCGGGGGCCTTGAAGAGACCCAGTACTTC. Its protein product is CASSPSSGGLEETQYF.

Note on this clone: The same CDR3 is also encoded by other DNA sequences in this sample. V gene TRBV6-5 combines with J gene TRBJ1-3; D is uncertain. Germline CDR1 reads MNHEY; CDR2 reads SVGAGI. V was shortened by 6 bases and J by 4 bases, with 4 bases between the two germline ends. CDR3 length: 11 residues. The CDR3: CASSLGNTIYF. The CDR3 nucleotides read TGTGCCAGCAGCTTGGGAAACACCATATATTTT.

The chain employs TRBV11-2 and TRBJ1-2; 10 nucleotides line up with TRBD1. The CDR3 is made up of 16 amino acids. Germline V gene data show CDR1 as SGHAT and CDR2 as FQNNGV. Trimming removed 6 bases from V and 7 bases from J; junction bases left unmatched: 14. DNA for the CDR3: TGTGCCAGCAGGCATTCCGGGACAGGGGCTATCTCTGGCTACACCTTC. It codes for CASRHSGTGAISGYTF.

The chain links TRBV4-1 to TRBJ1-4, with TRBD1 identical over 10 bases. CDR3 size: 16 residues. Germline lookup yields CDR1 MGHRA and CDR2 YSYEKL. V shed 6 bases, J shed 7 bases, and the junction held 11 bases outside the gene matches. This CDR3 reads CASSVRAGTGAEKLFF. CDR3 DNA sequence: TGCGCCAGCAGTGTACGTGCCGGGACAGGGGCTGAAAAACTGTTTTTT.

The chain carries TRBV19 and TRBJ1-3, with a tentative D call TRBD1 (5 bases). Germline assignment: CDR1 LNHDA and CDR2 SQIVND (reference sequence). The ends were cut back, 4 bases at V and 0 bases at J, with 10 bases in the middle. CDR3 length: 15 residues. The CDR3 sequence: CASSNRRVSGNTIYF. In nucleotides, the CDR3 is TGTGCCAGTAGTAACAGGAGGGTCTCTGGAAACACCATATATTTT.

The chain carries TRBV4-2 and TRBJ1-5; unclear D gene. Between the trimmed V and J ends, which lost 0 bases and 8 bases, there was a span of 8 bases. The CDR3 extends over 13 amino acids. The germline gives CDR1 LGHNA, CDR2 YNFKEQ. The CDR3 is CASSQEAREPQHF. The DNA for the CDR3 is TGTGCCAGCAGCCAAGAGGCGCGGGAGCCCCAGCATTTT.

The chain has TRBV28 and TRBJ2-5; D unresolved. The ends were cut back, 4 bases at V and 9 bases at J, with 12 bases in the middle. In germline, CDR1 is MDHEN, CDR2 SYDVKM. The CDR3 has 12 amino acids. As DNA, the CDR3 is TGTGCCAGCAGTTCCAATTCGGGTCCCCAGTACTTC. This translates into CASSSNSGPQYF.

This chain uses TRBV30 with TRBJ2-1, with 7 bases aligning to TRBD2. The junction had 2 bases not matched to a gene; V was cut back by 3 bases and J by 6 bases. Germline values: CDR1 GTSNPN, CDR2 SVGIG (reference sequence). The CDR3 sequence is 12 residues long. CDR3 in DNA: TGTGCCTGGAGGGCGGGGGTCAATGAGCAGTTCTTC. Translation: CAWRAGVNEQFF.

A single count supports this clone. V usage is TRBV7-8 and J usage is TRBJ2-3; 9 bases match TRBD1. CDR1 is SGHVS, CDR2 FQNEAQ, per germline. This CDR3 is 15 amino acids long. J gave up 3 bases and V 4 bases, and 5 bases lay outside the gene matches. The CDR3 here is CASSSRDRVTDTQYF. In nucleotides, the CDR3 is TGTGCCAGCAGCTCCAGGGACAGGGTGACAGATACGCAGTATTTT.

The V and J genes are TRBV6-5 and TRBJ2-7, with D unclear. This CDR3 has 14 residues. Trimming stripped 2 bases from V and 2 bases from J, with 10 bases between. Germline assignment: CDR1 MNHEY and CDR2 SVGAGI. CDR3 sequence: CASSYPPLTYEQYF. CDR3 bases: TGTGCCAGCAGTTACCCTCCTTTAACCTACGAGCAGTACTTC.

V gene TRBV19 combines with J gene TRBJ1-1; 7 nucleotides agree with TRBD1. The CDR3 loop spans 15 amino acids. V lost 6 bases to trimming and J lost 5 bases; unmatched junction nucleotides: 12. Germline V gene sequence: CDR1 LNHDA, CDR2 SQIVND (reference sequence). The CDR3 is CASSDTPRGLTEAFF. The DNA of the CDR3 is TGTGCCAGTAGCGACACACCCAGGGGGTTGACTGAAGCTTTCTTT.

This chain connects TRBV7-3 to TRBJ1-2; D not resolved. V lost 5 bases and J 8 bases, leaving 15 bases between the germline ends. The CDR3 is made up of 13 amino acids. Germline V lookup: CDR1 SGHTA, CDR2 FQGTGA. The DNA for the CDR3 is TGTGCCAGCAGCCCCGGTCGGGAGGGCGGCTACACCTTC. This codes for CASSPGREGGYTF. Drawing the rest from reference TRBV7-3 and TRBJ1-2, the complete variable domain is GAGVSQTPSNKVTEKGKYVELRCDPISGHTALYWYRQSLGQGPEFLIYFQGTGAADDSGLPNDRFFAVRPEGSVSTLKIQRTERGDSAVYLCASSPGREGGYTFGSGTRLTVV.

This clone appeared a single time. The chain joins TRBV30 to TRBJ1-2; D is unresolved. The CDR3 runs to 16 residues. With 0 bases removed from V and 5 bases from J, the gap between germline ends came to 19 bases. Germline assignment: CDR1 GTSNPN and CDR2 SVGIG (reference sequence). CDR3 DNA: TGTGCCTGGAGTGTATCTGCGGATCCCACTACTTATGGCTACACCTTC. Translated, it gives CAWSVSADPTTYGYTF.

This chain uses TRBV28 with TRBJ1-2; 8 bases match TRBD1. The ends lost 8 bases at V and 6 bases at J; junction bases unmatched: 5. The V gene's germline CDR1 is MDHEN and CDR2 SYDVKM. This CDR3 has 12 residues. CDR3 DNA sequence: TGTGCCAGCGAGCAGGGGGCAGATGGCTACACCTTC. It specifies CASEQGADGYTF.

The CDR3: CASDSDRDGTEAFF. CDR3 nucleotides: TGTGCCAGTGATTCCGACAGGGATGGAACTGAAGCTTTCTTT. This chain uses TRBV19 with TRBJ1-1; 7 positions match TRBD1. Germline trimming cut 8 bases from V and 5 bases from J; bases unmatched to any gene: 11. Germline V CDR1 and CDR2: LNHDA, SQIVND (reference sequence). The CDR3 runs to 14 residues.

The V gene is TRBV5-1, the J gene TRBJ1-2, with D unresolved. The CDR3 extends over 13 amino acids. The ends were cut back, 7 bases at V and 4 bases at J, with 14 bases in the middle. The germline CDR1 and CDR2 sequences are SGHRS and YFSETQ. CDR3 loop: CASSVGGLYGYTF. The CDR3 region has the DNA TGCGCCAGCTCCGTTGGAGGACTCTATGGCTACACCTTC. The variable domain in full, completed from reference TRBV5-1 and TRBJ1-2, reads KAGVTQTPRYLIKTRGQQVTLSCSPISGHRSVSWYQQTPGQGLQFLFEYFSETQRNKGNFPGRFSGRQFSNSRSEMNVSTLELGDSALYLCASSVGGLYGYTFGSGTRLTVV.

Only a few counts were recorded for this clone. The rearrangement uses TRBV29-1 and TRBJ1-3; D is ambiguous. CDR3 length equals 16 residues. Germline V CDR1 and CDR2: SQVTM, ANQGSEA. V dropped 5 bases and J dropped 0 bases, with 17 bases sitting between them. The CDR3 coding sequence is TGCAGCGTTATAAGTGTGACGGAGTACTCTGGAAACACCATATATTTT. Translation gives CSVISVTEYSGNTIYF.

The table lists this clone with a count of one. The V call is TRBV2, the J call TRBJ2-7; maybe TRBD1 (6 bases). In germline, CDR1 is SNHLY, CDR2 FYNNEI. V lost 9 bases and J lost 1, with 10 bases in between. There are 12 residues in the CDR3. The CDR3, as DNA: TGTGCCAGTCGGACAGAGTCCTACGAGCAGTACTTC. Its translation is CASRTESYEQYF.

The V call is TRBV7-9, the J call TRBJ2-3; D possibly corresponds to TRBD2 (7 bases). CDR1 SEHNR and CDR2 FQNEAQ come from the germline V gene (reference sequence). The V and J ends lost 3 bases and 5 bases respectively, with 18 bases between them. This CDR3 has 16 residues. CDR3 DNA sequence: TGTGCCAGCAGCTTCCCCCTGCGGGGGCCCAGAGATACGCAGTATTTT. Translated, it gives CASSFPLRGPRDTQYF. The full variable domain, rest sourced from reference TRBV7-9 and TRBJ2-3, is DTGVSQNPRHKITKRGQNVTFRCDPISEHNRLYWYRQTLGQGPEFLTYFQNEAQLEKSRLLSDRFSAERPKGSFSTLEIQRTEQGDSAMYLCASSFPLRGPRDTQYFGPGTRLTVL.

This sequence joins TRBV7-6 and TRBJ1-1, with a tentative D call TRBD1 (5 bases). This CDR3 has 15 residues. The germline V gene encodes CDR1 SGHVS and CDR2 FNYEAQ. The ends were cut back, 8 bases at V and 1 base at J, with 17 bases in the middle. The CDR3 DNA sequence: TGTGCCAGCCGTCAGTCTCAAGGGGCGAACACTGAAGCTTTCTTT. This gives the protein CASRQSQGANTEAFF. The complete variable domain, with remaining parts taken from reference TRBV7-6 and TRBJ1-1, reads GAGVSQSPRYKVTKRGQDVALRCDPISGHVSLYWYRQALGQGPEFLTYFNYEAQQDKSGLPNDRFSAERPEGSISTLTIQRTEQRDSAMYRCASRQSQGANTEAFFGQGTRLTVV.

This chain connects TRBV5-1 to TRBJ1-6; no clear D. In germline, CDR1 is SGHRS, CDR2 YFSETQ. The V and J ends lost 0 bases and 14 bases respectively, with 9 bases between them. This CDR3 comprises 12 residues. As DNA, the CDR3 is TGCGCCAGCAGCTTGGAGTCAGGTACCCTCCACTTT. This gives the protein CASSLESGTLHF.

CDR3 residues: CASSLGTGISPLHF. The CDR3 DNA sequence: TGTGCCAGCAGCTTAGGGACAGGGATTTCACCCCTCCACTTT. V is TRBV7-6 and J is TRBJ1-6; 8 positions match TRBD1. This CDR3 region has 14 residues. Germline-derived CDR1 and CDR2 are SGHVS and FNYEAQ. V lost 1 base and J lost 9; bases outside the gene matches: 2.

The chain has TRBV12-3 or TRBV12-4 and TRBJ2-2, with a weak D call TRBD2 (5 bases). The CDR3 is 11 amino acids. The V end was cut by 11 bases, the J end by 7 bases, with 11 bases between. CDR3 sequence: CAHGEGGELFF. CDR3 coding DNA: TGTGCCCACGGGGAAGGCGGGGAGCTGTTTTTT.

The chain links TRBV11-1 to TRBJ1-2, with a weak D call TRBD1 (5 bases). Germline CDR1 reads SGHAT; CDR2 reads FQDESV (reference sequence). The CDR3 is 13 amino acids. With 5 bases removed from V and 3 bases from J, the gap between germline ends came to 10 bases. The CDR3 region has the DNA TGTGCCAGCAGCCAAGGGGTGGACTATGGCTACACCTTC. It codes for CASSQGVDYGYTF.

The chain links TRBV27 to TRBJ2-7; 7 nucleotides agree with TRBD1. Germline V gene lookup returns CDR1 MNHEY and CDR2 SMNVEV (reference sequence). The CDR3 runs 15 residues. V shed 6 bases and J 3 bases; nucleotides not matched to a gene: 11. The CDR3 coding sequence is TGTGCCAGCAGGTCCCGGACAGGAAAGTTCTACGAGCAGTACTTC. It yields the protein CASRSRTGKFYEQYF.